This record concerns one TCR beta chain sequence. This sample was taken from a study of blood T cell repertoires in COVID-19. Generated by immunoSEQ multiplex PCR, the TCRdb table keeps only in-frame clones and is missing some. The table includes over 150,000 clones, more than 60% detected once. The sequence derives from a woman in her 50s with acute or convalescent COVID-19. The sample taken for sequencing was peripheral blood.

CDR3 DNA: TGCAGTGCTAGAGATCGACTAAGGCTGTTTTTT. It encodes CSARDRLRLFF. The chain has TRBV20-1 and TRBJ1-4, with D unclear. The V gene lost 0 bases and the J gene lost 14 bases, with 10 bases spanning the gap. Germline loops: CDR1 DFQATT, CDR2 SNEGSKA (reference sequence). This CDR3 is built from 11 residues.